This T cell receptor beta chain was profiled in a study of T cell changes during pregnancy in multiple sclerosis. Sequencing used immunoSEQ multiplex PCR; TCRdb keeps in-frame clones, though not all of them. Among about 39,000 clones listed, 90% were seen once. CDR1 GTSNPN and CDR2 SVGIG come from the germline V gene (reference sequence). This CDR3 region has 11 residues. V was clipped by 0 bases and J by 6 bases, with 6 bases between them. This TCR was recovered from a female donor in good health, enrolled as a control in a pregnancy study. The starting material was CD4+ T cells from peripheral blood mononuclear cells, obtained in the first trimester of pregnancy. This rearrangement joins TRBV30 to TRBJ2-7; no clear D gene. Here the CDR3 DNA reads TGTGCCTGGAGTGTACTTGGCGAGCAGTACTTC. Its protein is CAWSVLGEQYF.